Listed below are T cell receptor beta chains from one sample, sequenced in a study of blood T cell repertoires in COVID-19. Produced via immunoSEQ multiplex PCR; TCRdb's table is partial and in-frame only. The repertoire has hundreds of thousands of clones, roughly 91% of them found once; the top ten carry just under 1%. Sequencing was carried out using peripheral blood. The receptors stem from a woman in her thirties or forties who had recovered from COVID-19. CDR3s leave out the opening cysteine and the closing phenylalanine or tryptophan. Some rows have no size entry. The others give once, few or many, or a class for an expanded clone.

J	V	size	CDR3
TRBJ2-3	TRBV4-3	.	ASSQALAGGGTDTQY
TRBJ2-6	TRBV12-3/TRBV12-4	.	ASRLGGANVLT
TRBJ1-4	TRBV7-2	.	ASSPGQGDEKLF
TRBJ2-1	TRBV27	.	ASGREHNEQF
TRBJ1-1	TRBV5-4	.	ASSLGGARGVTEAF
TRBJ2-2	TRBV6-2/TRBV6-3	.	ASSYTRGLMEGNTGELF
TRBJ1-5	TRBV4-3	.	ASSQELTGNQPQH
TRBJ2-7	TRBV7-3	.	ASSLGGSGYEQY
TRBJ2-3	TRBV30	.	AWSGLAGVPDTQY
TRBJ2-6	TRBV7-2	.	ASSPWGVRGSGANVLT
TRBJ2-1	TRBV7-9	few	ASSSIAGMANVQF
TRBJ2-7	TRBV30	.	ASEGGDHRTYEQY
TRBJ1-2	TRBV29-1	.	SSTTGTNYGYT
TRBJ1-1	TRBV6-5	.	ASSYSTGVGTEAF
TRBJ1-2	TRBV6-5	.	ASSYTTGGNGYT
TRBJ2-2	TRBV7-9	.	ASSPGTPTGELF
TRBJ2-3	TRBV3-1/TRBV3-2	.	AKETGRVPTDTQY
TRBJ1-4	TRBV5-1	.	ASSPEPQGASEKLF
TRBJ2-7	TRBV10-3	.	AIKHPGEWEQY
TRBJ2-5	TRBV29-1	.	SVASTPGETQY
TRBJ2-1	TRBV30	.	AWSVHGRLAGGGGFYNEQF
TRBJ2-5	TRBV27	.	ASSLLGTPQETQY
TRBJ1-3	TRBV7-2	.	ASSSKGGTVSSGNTIY
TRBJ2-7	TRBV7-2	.	ASSPTSGSSYEQY
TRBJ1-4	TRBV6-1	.	ASSEGRGAAEKLF
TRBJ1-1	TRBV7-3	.	ASSSRTGNTEAF
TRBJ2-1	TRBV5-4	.	ASSLWVGRVPNEQF
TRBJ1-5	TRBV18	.	ASSPGQAQPQH
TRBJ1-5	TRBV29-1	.	SASRGGNQPQH
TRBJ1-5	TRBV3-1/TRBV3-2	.	ASSQEGGGWGNQPQH
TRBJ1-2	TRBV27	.	ASSRMAGPPNYGYT
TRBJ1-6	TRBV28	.	ASTLQGPNSPLH
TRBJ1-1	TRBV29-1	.	SVGGGGANTEAF
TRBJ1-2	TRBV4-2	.	ASSPRTGTNYGYT
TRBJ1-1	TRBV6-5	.	ASSRGGPEAF
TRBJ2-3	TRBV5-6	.	ASSPGGGSTDTQY